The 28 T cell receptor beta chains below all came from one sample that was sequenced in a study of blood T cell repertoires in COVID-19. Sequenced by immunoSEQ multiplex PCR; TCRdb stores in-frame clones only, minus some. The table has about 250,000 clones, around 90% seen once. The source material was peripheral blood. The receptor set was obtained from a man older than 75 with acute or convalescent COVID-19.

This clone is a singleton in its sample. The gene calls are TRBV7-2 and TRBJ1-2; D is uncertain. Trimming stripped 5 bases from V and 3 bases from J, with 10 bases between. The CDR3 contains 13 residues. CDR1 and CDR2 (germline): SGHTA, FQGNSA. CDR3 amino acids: CASSPERDYGYTF. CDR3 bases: TGTGCCAGCAGCCCCGAGAGGGACTATGGCTACACCTTC.

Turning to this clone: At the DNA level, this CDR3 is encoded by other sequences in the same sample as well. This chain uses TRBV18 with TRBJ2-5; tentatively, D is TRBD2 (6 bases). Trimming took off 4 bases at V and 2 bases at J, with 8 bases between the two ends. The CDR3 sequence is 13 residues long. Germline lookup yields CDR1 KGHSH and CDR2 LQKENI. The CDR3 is CASSLGLQETQYF. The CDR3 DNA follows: TGTGCCAGCTCACTGGGACTGCAAGAGACCCAGTACTTC.

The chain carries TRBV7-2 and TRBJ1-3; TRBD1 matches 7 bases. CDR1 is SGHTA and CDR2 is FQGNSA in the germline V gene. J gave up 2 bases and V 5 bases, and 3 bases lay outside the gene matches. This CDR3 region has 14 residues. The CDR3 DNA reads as TGTGCCAGCAGCACGACAGGGACTGGAAACACCATATATTTT. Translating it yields CASSTTGTGNTIYF.

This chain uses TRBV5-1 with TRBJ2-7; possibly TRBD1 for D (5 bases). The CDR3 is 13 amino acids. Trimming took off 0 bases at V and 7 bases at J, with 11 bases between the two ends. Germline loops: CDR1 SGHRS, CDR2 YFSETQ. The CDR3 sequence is CASSLVGAGEQYF. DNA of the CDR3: TGCGCCAGCAGCTTGGTTGGGGCCGGGGAGCAGTACTTC.

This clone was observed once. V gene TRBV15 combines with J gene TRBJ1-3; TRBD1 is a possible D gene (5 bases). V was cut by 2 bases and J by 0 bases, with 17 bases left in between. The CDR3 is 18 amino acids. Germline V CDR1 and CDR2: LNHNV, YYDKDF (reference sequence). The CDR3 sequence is CATSRIGGAGTSGNTIYF. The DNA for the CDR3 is TGTGCCACCAGCAGAATCGGGGGTGCAGGGACCTCTGGAAACACCATATATTTT.

CDR3 residues: CASSSDISYEQYF. The CDR3 DNA is TGTGCCAGCAGTTCCGACATCTCCTACGAGCAGTACTTC. This chain links TRBV12-3 or TRBV12-4 with TRBJ2-7; D call uncertain. V was trimmed by 4 bases and J by 0 bases, leaving 7 bases between them. The CDR3 has 13 amino acids.

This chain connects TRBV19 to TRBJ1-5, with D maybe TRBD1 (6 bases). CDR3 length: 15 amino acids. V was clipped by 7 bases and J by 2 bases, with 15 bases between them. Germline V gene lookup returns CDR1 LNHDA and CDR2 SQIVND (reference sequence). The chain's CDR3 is CASTTVNRGNQPQHF. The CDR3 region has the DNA TGTGCCAGTACCACCGTGAACAGGGGCAATCAGCCCCAGCATTTT.

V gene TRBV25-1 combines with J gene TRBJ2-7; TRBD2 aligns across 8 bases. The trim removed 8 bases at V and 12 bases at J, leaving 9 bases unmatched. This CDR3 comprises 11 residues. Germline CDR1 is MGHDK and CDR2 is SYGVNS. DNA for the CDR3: TGTGCCAGCTCAGCGGGAGAATGCTGGTACTTC. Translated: CASSAGECWYF.

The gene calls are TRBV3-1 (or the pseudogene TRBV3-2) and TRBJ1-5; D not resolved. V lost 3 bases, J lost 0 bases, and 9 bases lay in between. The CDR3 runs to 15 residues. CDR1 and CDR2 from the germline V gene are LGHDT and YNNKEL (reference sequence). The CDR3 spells CASSQQQTSNQPQHF. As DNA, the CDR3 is TGTGCCAGCAGCCAGCAACAGACTAGCAATCAGCCCCAGCATTTT.

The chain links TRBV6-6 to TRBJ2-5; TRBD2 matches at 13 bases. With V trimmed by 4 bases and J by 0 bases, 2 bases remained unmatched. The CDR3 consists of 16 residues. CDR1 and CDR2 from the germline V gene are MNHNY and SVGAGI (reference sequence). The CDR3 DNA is TGTGCCAGCAGTTTACTAGCGGGAGGGTACCAAGAGACCCAGTACTTC. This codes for CASSLLAGGYQETQYF.

The CDR3 reads CASSLAVASNYGYTF. Here the CDR3 DNA reads TGTGCCAGCAGCTTGGCGGTGGCATCTAACTATGGCTACACCTTC. The chain uses TRBV7-3 and TRBJ1-2; D is ambiguous. The CDR3 covers 15 residues. V lost 3 bases, J lost 0 bases, and 11 bases lay in between. CDR1 is SGHTA and CDR2 is FQGTGA in the germline V gene.

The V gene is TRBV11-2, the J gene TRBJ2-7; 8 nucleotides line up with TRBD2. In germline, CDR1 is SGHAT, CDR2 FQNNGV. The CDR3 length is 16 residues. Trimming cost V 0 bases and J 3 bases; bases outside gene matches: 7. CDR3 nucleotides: TGTGCCAGCAGCTTAGATTTCGCGGGAGGCAACTACGAGCAGTACTTC. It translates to CASSLDFAGGNYEQYF.

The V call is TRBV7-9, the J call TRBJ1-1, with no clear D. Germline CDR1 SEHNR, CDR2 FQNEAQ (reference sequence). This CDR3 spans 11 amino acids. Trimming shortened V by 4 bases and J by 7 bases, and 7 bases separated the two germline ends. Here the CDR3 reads CASSSGGEAFF. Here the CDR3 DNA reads TGTGCCAGCAGCTCCGGAGGTGAAGCTTTCTTT.

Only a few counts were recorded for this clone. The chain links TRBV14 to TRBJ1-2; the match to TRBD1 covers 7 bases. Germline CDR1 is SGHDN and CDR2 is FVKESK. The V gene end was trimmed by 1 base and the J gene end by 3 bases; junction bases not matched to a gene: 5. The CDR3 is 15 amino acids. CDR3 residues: CASSQAGTGDYGYTF. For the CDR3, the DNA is TGTGCCAGCAGCCAAGCCGGAACAGGGGACTATGGCTACACCTTC. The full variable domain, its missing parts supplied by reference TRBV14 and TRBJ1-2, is EAGVTQFPSHSVIEKGQTVTLRCDPISGHDNLYWYRRVMGKEIKFLLHFVKESKQDESGMPNNRFLAERTGGTYSTLKVQPAELEDSGVYFCASSQAGTGDYGYTFGSGTRLTVV.

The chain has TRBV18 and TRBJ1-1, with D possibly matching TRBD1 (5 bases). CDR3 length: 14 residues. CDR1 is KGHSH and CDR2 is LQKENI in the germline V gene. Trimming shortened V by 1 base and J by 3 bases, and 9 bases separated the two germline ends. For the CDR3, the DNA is TGTGCCAGCTCACCACGGGGGACTTACACTGAAGCTTTCTTT. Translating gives CASSPRGTYTEAFF.

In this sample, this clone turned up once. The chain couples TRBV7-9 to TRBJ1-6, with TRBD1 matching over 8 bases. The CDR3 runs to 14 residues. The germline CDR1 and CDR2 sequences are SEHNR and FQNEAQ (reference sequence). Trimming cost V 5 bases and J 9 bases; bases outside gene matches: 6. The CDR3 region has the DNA TGTGCCAGCAGCCCAGGGGGCCTGGGTTCACCCCTCCACTTT. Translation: CASSPGGLGSPLHF.

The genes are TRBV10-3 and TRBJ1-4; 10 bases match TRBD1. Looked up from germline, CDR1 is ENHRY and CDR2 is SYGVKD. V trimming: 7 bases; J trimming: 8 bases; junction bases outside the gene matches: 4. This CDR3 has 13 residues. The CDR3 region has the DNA TGTGCCATCACCCCGGGACAGGGGGAAAAACTGTTTTTT. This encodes CAITPGQGEKLFF.

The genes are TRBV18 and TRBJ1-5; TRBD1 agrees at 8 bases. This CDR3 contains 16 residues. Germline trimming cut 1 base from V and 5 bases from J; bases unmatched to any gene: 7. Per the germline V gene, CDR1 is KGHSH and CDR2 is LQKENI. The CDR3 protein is CASSPRSGGGYQPQHF. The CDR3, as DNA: TGTGCCAGCTCACCACGGTCAGGGGGCGGTTATCAGCCCCAGCATTTT.

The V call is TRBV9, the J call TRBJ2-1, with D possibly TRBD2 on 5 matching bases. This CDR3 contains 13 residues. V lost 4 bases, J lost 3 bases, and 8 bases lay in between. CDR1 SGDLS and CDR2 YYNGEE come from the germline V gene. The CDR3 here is CASSPRGYNEQFF. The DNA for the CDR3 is TGTGCCAGCAGCCCCCGGGGCTACAATGAGCAGTTCTTC. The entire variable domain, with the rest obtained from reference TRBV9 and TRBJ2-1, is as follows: DSGVTQTPKHLITATGQRVTLRCSPRSGDLSVYWYQQSLDQGLQFLIQYYNGEERAKGNILERFSAQQFPDLHSELNLSSLELGDSALYFCASSPRGYNEQFFGPGTRLTVL.

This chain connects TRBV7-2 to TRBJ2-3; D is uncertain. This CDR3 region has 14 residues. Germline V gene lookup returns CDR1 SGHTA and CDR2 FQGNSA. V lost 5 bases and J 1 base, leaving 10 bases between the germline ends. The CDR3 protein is CASSRLPGTDTQYF. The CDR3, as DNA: TGTGCCAGCAGCCGCCTTCCGGGCACAGATACGCAGTATTTT.

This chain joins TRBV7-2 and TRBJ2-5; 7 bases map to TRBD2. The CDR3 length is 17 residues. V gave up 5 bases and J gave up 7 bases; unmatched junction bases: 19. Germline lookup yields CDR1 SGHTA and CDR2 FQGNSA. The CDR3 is CASSPQAGDLGVRTQYF. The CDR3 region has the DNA TGTGCCAGCAGCCCACAGGCGGGAGATCTGGGGGTGAGGACCCAGTACTTC. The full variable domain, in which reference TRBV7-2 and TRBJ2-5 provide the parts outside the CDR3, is GAGVSQSPSNKVTEKGKDVELRCDPISGHTALYWYRQSLGQGLEFLIYFQGNSAPDKSGLPSDRFSAERTGGSVSTLTIQRTQQEDSAVYLCASSPQAGDLGVRTQYFGPGTRLLVL.

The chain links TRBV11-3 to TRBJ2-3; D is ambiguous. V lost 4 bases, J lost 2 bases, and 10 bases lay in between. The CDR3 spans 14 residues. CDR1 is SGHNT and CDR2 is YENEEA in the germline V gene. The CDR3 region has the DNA TGTGCCAGCAGCTCCACCCTGGCCACAGATACGCAGTATTTT. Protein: CASSSTLATDTQYF.

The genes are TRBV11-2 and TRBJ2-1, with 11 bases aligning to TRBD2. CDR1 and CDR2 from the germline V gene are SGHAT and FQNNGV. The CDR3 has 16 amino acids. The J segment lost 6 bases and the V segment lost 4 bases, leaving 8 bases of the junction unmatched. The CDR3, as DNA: TGTGCCAGCAGCTCGGTAGCGGGAGGGCTGAGCAATGAGCAGTTCTTC. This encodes CASSSVAGGLSNEQFF.

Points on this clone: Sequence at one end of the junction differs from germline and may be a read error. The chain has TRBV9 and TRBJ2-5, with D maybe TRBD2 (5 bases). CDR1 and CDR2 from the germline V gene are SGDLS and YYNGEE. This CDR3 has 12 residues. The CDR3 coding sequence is TGTGCCAGCAGCGGACCGACCGGTCGAGCGGACTTC. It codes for CASSGPTGRADF.

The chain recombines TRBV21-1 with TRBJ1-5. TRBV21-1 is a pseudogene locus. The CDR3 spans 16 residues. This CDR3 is CASSGGGVTVVQPQHF. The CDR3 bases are TGTGCCAGCAGCGGCGGAGGGGTGACAGTCGTTCAGCCCCAGCATTTT.

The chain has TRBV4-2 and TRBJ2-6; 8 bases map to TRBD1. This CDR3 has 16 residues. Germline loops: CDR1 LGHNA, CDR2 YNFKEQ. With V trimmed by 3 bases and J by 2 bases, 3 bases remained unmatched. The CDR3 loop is CASSQADRAGANVLTF. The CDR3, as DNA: TGTGCCAGCAGCCAGGCGGACAGGGCTGGGGCCAACGTCCTGACTTTC.

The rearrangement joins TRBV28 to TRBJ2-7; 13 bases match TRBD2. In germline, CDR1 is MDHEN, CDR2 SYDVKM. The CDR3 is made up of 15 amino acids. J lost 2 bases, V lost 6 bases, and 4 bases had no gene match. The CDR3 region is CASSPLAGGAYEQYF. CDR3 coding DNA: TGTGCCAGCAGCCCACTAGCGGGAGGGGCCTACGAGCAGTACTTC.

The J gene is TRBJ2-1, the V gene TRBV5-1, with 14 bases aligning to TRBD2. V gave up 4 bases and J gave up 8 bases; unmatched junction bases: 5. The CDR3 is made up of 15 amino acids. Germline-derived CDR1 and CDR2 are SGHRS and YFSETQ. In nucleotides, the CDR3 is TGCGCCAGCAGCCCGGGACTAGCGGGAGAGGATGAGCAGTTCTTC. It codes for CASSPGLAGEDEQFF.